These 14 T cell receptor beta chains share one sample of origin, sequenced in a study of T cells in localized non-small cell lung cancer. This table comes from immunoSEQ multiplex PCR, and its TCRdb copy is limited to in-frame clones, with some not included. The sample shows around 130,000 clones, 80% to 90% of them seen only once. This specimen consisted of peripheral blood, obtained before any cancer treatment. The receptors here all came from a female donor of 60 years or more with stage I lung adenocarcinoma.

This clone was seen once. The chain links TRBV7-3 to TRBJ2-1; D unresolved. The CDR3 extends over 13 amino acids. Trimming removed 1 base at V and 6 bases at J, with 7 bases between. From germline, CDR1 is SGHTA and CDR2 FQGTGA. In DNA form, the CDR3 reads TGTGCCAGCAGCTTAAAGGAGTTCAATGAGCAGTTCTTC. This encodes CASSLKEFNEQFF.

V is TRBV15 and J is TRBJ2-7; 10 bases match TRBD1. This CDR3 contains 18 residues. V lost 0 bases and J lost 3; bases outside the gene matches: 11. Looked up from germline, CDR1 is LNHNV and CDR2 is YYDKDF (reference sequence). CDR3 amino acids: CATSRDSPPGQGYYEQYF. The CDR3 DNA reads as TGTGCCACCAGCAGAGATTCTCCCCCGGGACAGGGGTACTACGAGCAGTACTTC. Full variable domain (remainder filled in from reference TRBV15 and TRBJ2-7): DAMVIQNPRYQVTQFGKPVTLSCSQTLNHNVMYWYQQKSSQAPKLLFHYYDKDFNNEADTPDNFQSRRPNTSFCFLDIRSPGLGDTAMYLCATSRDSPPGQGYYEQYFGPGTRLTVT.

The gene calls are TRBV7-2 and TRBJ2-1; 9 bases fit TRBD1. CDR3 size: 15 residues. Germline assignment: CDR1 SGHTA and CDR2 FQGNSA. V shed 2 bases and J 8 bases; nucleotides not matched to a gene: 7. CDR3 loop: CASSLRDRAVHEQFF. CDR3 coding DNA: TGTGCCAGCAGCTTACGGGACAGGGCTGTGCATGAGCAGTTCTTC.

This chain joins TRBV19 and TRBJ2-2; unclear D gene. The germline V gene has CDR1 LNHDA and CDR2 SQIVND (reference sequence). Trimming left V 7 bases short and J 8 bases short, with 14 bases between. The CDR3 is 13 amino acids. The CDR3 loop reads CASTPMWLGELFF. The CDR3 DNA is TGTGCCAGTACCCCGATGTGGCTGGGGGAGCTGTTTTTT.

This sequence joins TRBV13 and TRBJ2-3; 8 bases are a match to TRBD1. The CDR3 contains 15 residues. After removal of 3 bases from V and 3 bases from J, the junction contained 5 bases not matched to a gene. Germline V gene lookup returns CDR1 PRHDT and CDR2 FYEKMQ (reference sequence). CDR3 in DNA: TGTGCCAGCAGCTTGGACAGGGTCCGGACAGATACGCAGTATTTT. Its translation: CASSLDRVRTDTQYF. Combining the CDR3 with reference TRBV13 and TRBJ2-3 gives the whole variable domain AAGVIQSPRHLIKEKRETATLKCYPIPRHDTVYWYQQGPGQDPQFLISFYEKMQSDKGSIPDRFSAQQFSDYHSELNMSSLELGDSALYFCASSLDRVRTDTQYFGPGTRLTVL.

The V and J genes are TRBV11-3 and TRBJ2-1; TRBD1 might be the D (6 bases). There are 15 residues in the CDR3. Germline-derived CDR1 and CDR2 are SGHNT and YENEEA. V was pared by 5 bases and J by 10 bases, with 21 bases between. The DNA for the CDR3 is TGTGCCAGCAGCGGGGGCGGGCAGGGGCTGTCGGAGCAGTTCTTC. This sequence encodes CASSGGGQGLSEQFF.

CDR3 in amino acids: CASSLALENEQFF. The CDR3 DNA is TGCGCCAGCAGCTTGGCCTTAGAGAATGAGCAGTTCTTC. The rearrangement links TRBV5-1 to TRBJ2-1, with D unclear. CDR1 SGHRS and CDR2 YFSETQ come from the germline V gene. The CDR3 consists of 13 residues. Trimming cost V 0 bases and J 7 bases, with 8 bases left between them.

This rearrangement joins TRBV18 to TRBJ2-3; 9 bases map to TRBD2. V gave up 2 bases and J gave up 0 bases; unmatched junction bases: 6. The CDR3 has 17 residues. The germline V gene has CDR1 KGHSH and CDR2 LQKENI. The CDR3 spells CASSPYRLAASTDTQYF. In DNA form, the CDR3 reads TGTGCCAGCTCACCATATCGACTAGCGGCTAGCACAGATACGCAGTATTTT.

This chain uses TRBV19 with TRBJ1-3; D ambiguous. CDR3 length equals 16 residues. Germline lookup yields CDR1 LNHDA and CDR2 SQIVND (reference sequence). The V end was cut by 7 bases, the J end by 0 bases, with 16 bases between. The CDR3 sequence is CASISPREVSGNTIYF. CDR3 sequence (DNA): TGTGCCAGTATCTCCCCGCGCGAAGTCTCTGGAAACACCATATATTTT.

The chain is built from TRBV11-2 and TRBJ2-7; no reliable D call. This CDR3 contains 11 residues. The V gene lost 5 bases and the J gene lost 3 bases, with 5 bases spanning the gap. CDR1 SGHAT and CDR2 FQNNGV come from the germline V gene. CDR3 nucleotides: TGTGCCAGCAGCCTCCTCTACGAGCAGTACTTC. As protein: CASSLLYEQYF.

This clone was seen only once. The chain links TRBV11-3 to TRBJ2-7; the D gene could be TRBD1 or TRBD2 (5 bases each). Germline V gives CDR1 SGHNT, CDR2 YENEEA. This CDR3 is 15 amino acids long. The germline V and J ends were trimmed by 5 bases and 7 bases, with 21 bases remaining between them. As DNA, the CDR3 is TGTGCCAGCAGCCAAGTACAGAACGGGGCGGGTGAGCAGTACTTC. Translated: CASSQVQNGAGEQYF.

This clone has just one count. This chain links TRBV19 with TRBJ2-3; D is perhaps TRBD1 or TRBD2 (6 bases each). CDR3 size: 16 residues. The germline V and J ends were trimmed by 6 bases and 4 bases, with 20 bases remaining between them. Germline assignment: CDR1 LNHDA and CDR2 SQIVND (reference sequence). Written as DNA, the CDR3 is TGTGCCAGTAGCGCCCGAGGGGGGCGCGTTCCAGATACGCAGTATTTT. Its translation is CASSARGGRVPDTQYF.

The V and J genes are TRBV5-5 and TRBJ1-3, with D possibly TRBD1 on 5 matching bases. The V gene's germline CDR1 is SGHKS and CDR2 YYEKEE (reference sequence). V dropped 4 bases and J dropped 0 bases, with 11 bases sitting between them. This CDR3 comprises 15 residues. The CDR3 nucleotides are TGTGCCAGCAGCCCGGGACTGCTCTCTGGAAACACCATATATTTT. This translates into CASSPGLLSGNTIYF.

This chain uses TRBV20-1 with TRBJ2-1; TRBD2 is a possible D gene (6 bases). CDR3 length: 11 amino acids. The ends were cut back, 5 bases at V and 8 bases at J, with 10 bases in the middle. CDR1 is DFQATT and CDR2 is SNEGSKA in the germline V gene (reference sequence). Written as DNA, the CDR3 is TGCAGTGCTGGGACTGACTATGAGCAGTTCTTC. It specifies CSAGTDYEQFF.